A selection of T cell receptor beta chains follows, all from one sample in a study of T cell repertoires in cytomegalovirus infection. The antigens of these receptors remain unknown. TCRdb analysed the reads with MiXCR anew, one entry per CDR3 protein. The top ten hold about 20% of the sample, which has 680,000 or so distinct CDR3 sequences, 30% to 35% seen once. The sequences come from cultured PBMCs, collected from culture after CMV antigen stimulation. These receptors originate from a human donor in good health (CMV status not recorded). Some clones in this sample may be carry-over from other donors' samples. Both conserved end residues are trimmed from each CDR3. Each record gives: V gene, J gene, CDR3 protein.

>TRBV12-3/TRBV12-4|TRBJ2-5
ASSTQGGRETQY
>TRBV7-6|TRBJ1-4
ASRRPLATNEKLF
>TRBV12-3/TRBV12-4|TRBJ2-1
ASRGLAGGSSYNEQF
>TRBV5-6|TRBJ1-1
ASSFHPGSEAF
>TRBV7-2|TRBJ2-1
ASSATGLANNEQF
>TRBV19|TRBJ1-1
ASKITRNTEAF
>TRBV7-2|TRBJ1-1
ASSLWTPMNTEAF
>TRBV3-1|TRBJ2-2
ASSQDAQRGWRGELF
>TRBV6-2/TRBV6-3|TRBJ1-2
ASSAPPRNYGYT
>TRBV10-3|TRBJ2-1
AISSHNEQF
>TRBV12-3/TRBV12-4|TRBJ1-2
ASSLRDGYGYT
>TRBV12-3/TRBV12-4|TRBJ2-5
ASRRGPLETQY
>TRBV6-6|TRBJ2-7
ASSTPGSLEQY
>TRBV5-1|TRBJ2-4
ASMGQRWSAKNIQY
>TRBV4-3|TRBJ2-3
ASSQKAGGDTQY
>TRBV4-1|TRBJ2-1
ASSQDDPRDSVYNEQF
>TRBV7-2|TRBJ2-3
ASSLRQGSDTQY
>TRBV15|TRBJ2-7
ATSLDRGSWEQY
>TRBV7-2|TRBJ2-1
ASSFSGGDYNEQF
>TRBV27|TRBJ1-5
ASSTRRSNNQPQH
>TRBV19|TRBJ2-1
ARSTHGFGQF
>TRBV2|TRBJ1-5
ASGTTINQPQH
>TRBV14|TRBJ1-1
ASSRLPRNTEAF
>TRBV7-4|TRBJ2-7
ASSLEGQNFRYYEVQY
>TRBV12-3/TRBV12-4|TRBJ2-7
ASSSTFRGSDYEQY
>TRBV7-6|TRBJ2-2
AASGTRAGELF
>TRBV5-4|TRBJ1-4
ASSLESNNEKLF
>TRBV2|TRBJ2-1
ASTRSEAPYNEQF
>TRBV7-2|TRBJ1-4
ASSPWTGDNEKLF
>TRBV5-1|TRBJ1-2
ASSPRGGVPNYGYT
>TRBV2|TRBJ1-1
ASSAGVGAF
>TRBV30|TRBJ2-5
AWSEGIGGTETQY
>TRBV12-3/TRBV12-4|TRBJ2-2
ASSLGRVQNTGELF
>TRBV4-1|TRBJ2-7
ASSQEAPLGDEQY
>TRBV7-9|TRBJ2-3
ASSQRGLAGGFADTQY
>TRBV20-1|TRBJ2-3
SAMLRETSRADTQY
>TRBV10-3|TRBJ1-1
AISPSGADTEAF
>TRBV5-4|TRBJ1-2
ASSAELTIYGYT
>TRBV7-8|TRBJ1-3
ASSRDRGFGNTIY
>TRBV5-4|TRBJ2-5
ASSPRAGQGIQETQY
>TRBV19|TRBJ1-5
ASSIVPVLTSNQPQH
>TRBV12-3/TRBV12-4|TRBJ1-4
ASSLRVANEKLF
>TRBV15|TRBJ2-3
ATSSGGARY
>TRBV5-1|TRBJ2-1
ASSLGTNKEQF
>TRBV29-1|TRBJ1-2
SVAENYGYT